Listed below are T cell receptor beta chains from one sample, sequenced in a study of T cell responses to AZD1222 COVID-19 vaccine. Assay used: immunoSEQ multiplex PCR; TCRdb lists only in-frame clones, some missing. Of 74,000 or so clones detected, under 90% appear once; the ten largest clones hold less than 25%. Sequencing was performed on peripheral blood, taken on day 0 of AZD1222 vaccination. The receptors here all came from an adult in good health. Both conserved end residues are part of each CDR3. Fields, in order: D gene, V gene, CDR3 protein. D genes are given only for firm matches.

>TRBD1|TRBV7-9
CASSTMTGTYGYTF
>NA|TRBV19
CASSIGGSQPQHF
>NA|TRBV7-8
CASNDPGYEQYF
>TRBD1|TRBV7-3
CASSPGTGNNEQFF
>NA|TRBV6-2/TRBV6-3
CASSNGNYGYTF
>NA|TRBV7-9
CASRRTSETQYF
>TRBD1|TRBV28
CASSVGQLQKPQHF
>TRBD1|TRBV6-4
CASSPGTGGDSPLHF
>NA|TRBV16
CASSRKRGETNYNEQFF
>NA|TRBV9
CASSVDPFRGEKLFF
>NA|TRBV5-1
CASSLAPEDPQHF
>NA|TRBV5-4
CASSLGPGRKDATNEKLFF
>NA|TRBV7-3
CASSLTMGTEAFF
>NA|TRBV12-3/TRBV12-4
CASSSWTEAFF
>NA|TRBV7-2
CASSLQSLGPGNTIYF
>TRBD1|TRBV7-9
CASSATAGRGAEAFF
>TRBD2|TRBV30
CAWSAGLAGEADTQYF
>NA|TRBV27
CASTAGETQYF
>TRBD2|TRBV9
CASSAAGGVYNEQFF
>TRBD1|TRBV27
CASSSGTGGGFLGRTQYF
>NA|TRBV19
CASTMGRGQGNTIYF
>NA|TRBV14
CASSQVEEGYNEQFF
>TRBD2|TRBV19
CASLDRGGSSYNEQFF
>NA|TRBV3-1/TRBV3-2
CASSGRQTETQYF
>NA|TRBV19
CASSISPREDGYTF
>NA|TRBV15
CATSRDSATVINTQYF
>NA|TRBV9
CASSVAGASPLHF
>TRBD2|TRBV3-1/TRBV3-2
CASSQQYMTSGGLSSYNEQFF
>NA|TRBV18
CASSELQGFRGYTF
>TRBD1|TRBV29-1
CSAHRQGGNTIYF
>NA|TRBV7-9
CASSLEGGKLFF
>TRBD1|TRBV7-2
CASSLGAGQGAWQPQHF
>NA|TRBV19
CASSLLPHTPGGNEQFF
>NA|TRBV5-5
CASSPTEGGGYNSPLHF
>NA|TRBV7-6
CASSLTLGGEKLFF
>NA|TRBV12-5
CASGLGNYGYTF
>TRBD1|TRBV7-9
CASSLSGGGGTDTQYF
>NA|TRBV28
CASRSTGTSGNTIYF
>NA|TRBV4-2
CASSQGAAVTYEQYF
>TRBD1|TRBV11-2
CASSLGQTYEQYF
>TRBD2|TRBV24-1
CATSDLTSGGAFGTQYF
>NA|TRBV12-3/TRBV12-4
CASSVRGAGELFF
>TRBD1|TRBV6-5
CASSTRDRGSDEQYF
>NA|TRBV7-2
CASSADRLSYEQYF
>TRBD1|TRBV19
CASSMKTGPNEKLFF
>TRBD1|TRBV5-1
CASSWGDRVFKDEQFF
>NA|TRBV7-9
CAGRDNHNEQFF
>TRBD1|TRBV7-2
CASSLAGTGVTYEQYF
>NA|TRBV18
CASSEDRNEKLFF
>NA|TRBV11-1
CASSSGEAHTF
>NA|TRBV9
CASSVGSTYEQYF
>NA|TRBV29-1
CSVDDSSYEQYF
>NA|TRBV10-3
CAISDPVAREYEQYF
>TRBD1|TRBV18
CASSLVSTGATDTQYF